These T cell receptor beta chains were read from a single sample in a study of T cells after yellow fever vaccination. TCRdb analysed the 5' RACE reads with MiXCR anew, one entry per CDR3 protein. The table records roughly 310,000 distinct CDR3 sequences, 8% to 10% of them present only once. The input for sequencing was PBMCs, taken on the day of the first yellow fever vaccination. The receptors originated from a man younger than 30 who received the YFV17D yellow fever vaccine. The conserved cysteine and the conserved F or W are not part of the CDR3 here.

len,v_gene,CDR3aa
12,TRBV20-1,SAARLAFQETQY
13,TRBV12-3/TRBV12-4,ASSLIASTSYEQY
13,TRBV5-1,ASSLAPGHSYEQY
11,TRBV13,ASRTTQGQPQH
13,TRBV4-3,ASSPREVSTDTQY
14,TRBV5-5,ASTRGGGGGTGELF
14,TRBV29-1,SVELRSGQGTDTQY
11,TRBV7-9,AGGLNYNSPLH
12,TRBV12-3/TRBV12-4,ASSPGAAGGEQF
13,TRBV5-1,ASSFSGGARETQY
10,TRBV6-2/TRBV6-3,ASSLINTEAF
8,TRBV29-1,SVLEVTQY